The entry below gives a single T cell receptor (beta chain) sequence along with its context. No cognate antigen has been identified for it. This record comes from a study of cytomegalovirus exposure and HLA in healthy donors (dated by TCRdb to the late 2010s). About the investigation overall: An earlier analysis of approximately 640 of the donors reported more than 250 Gb of sequence data and 120 million or so unique TCR beta sequences from roughly 180 million T cells. Genome-wide SNP genotypes for about 55% of the 666 donors were used in a later genetic analysis, which treated that subset as a discovery cohort. The study combined high-throughput TCR immunosequencing, statistical association of individual TCRs with disease status, and machine learning to predict cytomegalovirus infection status. The study was designed to test whether signatures of past pathogen exposure could be identified by cataloging public T cell receptors. Rather than drawing on any new phenotypic data, the later analysis identified candidate immune exposures from TCR beta sequences and the way those sequences occurred across donors. A later analysis re-examined previously published TCR beta repertoires from several hundred donors and added high-resolution HLA genotyping to investigate patterns of TCR occurrence. Of the 300 to 500 genotyped donors, 65% to 90% were placed in the genetic ancestry cluster associated with self-reported Caucasian donors. All discovery cohort repertoires had been generated using a single sequencing platform. Using immunosequencing, the study profiled T cell repertoires from roughly 650 subjects and related those repertoires to cytomegalovirus serostatus. The number of donors typed differed by locus, with roughly 620-630 for A, B, C, DRB1 and DQB1, 522 for DQA1, over 600 for DPA1, and approximately 470 for DPB1. Around 330 gigabases of sequencing data and 75 million to 85 million unique TCR sequences made up an early release that covered roughly 670 HLA-typed donors. On average, around 240,000 unique TCR beta nucleotide sequences were sequenced per donor among some 430 genotyped donors of the cohort, with 15% to 20% of those sequences being non-productive. A separate validation cohort of about 110 different subjects was used in addition to the approximately 670-subject first cohort. Donor age, sex, ethnicity and CMV serostatus were compiled alongside the repertoire data. To decide whether each TCR beta V gene segment behaved as functional or pseudogenic, an earlier analysis of some 600 of the donors relied on high-throughput TCR beta sequencing. Several DR-DQ haplotypes were treated as single units for association and clustering because of strong linkage in the cohort. HLA typing included class I and class II loci at four-digit resolution.

The CDR3 holds 15 amino acids from the cysteine to the phenylalanine. The sequence is cut down to CDR3 DNA, 45 bases in frame from base 1. Ends trimmed: V by 3 bases, J by 1 base; bases unmatched to a gene: 0. The germline V gene gives CDR1 as SNHLY and CDR2 as FYNNEI. What the authors observed across the whole study: Some IMGT-functional V segments, including TRBV6-2 and TRBV6-3, could not be told apart with the 87-base-pair reads, so those segments were excluded. Broadly in line with IMGT annotations, most TCR beta V segments showed up in productive rearrangements about 87% or about 30% of the time in an earlier analysis of some 590 of the donors. In both the original and validation cohorts, the classifier was reported to diagnose cytomegalovirus status with high specificity and sensitivity. A later analysis found that TCR association rates varied across HLA loci, with DRB1 alleles showing the most associated TCRs and HLA-C alleles the fewest. A later genetic analysis reported fewer N-insertions in productive TCRs among donors in an Asian-associated ancestry cluster than the approximately 700-donor mean. Compared with equally common non-associated chains, HLA-associated TCR beta chains in a later analysis were more clonally expanded and had lower generation probabilities. Immune exposure information for the cohort was limited to CMV serostatus. Because counts were too low, about 18 rarely observed V segments, including chromosome 9 orphons, were excluded from the earlier analysis of 587 of the donors. In the study, some 160 TCR beta chains were listed as associated with cytomegalovirus. Several of the top co-occurrence clusters appeared to be linked to parvovirus B19, influenza, CMV and Epstein-Barr virus, according to a later analysis. Correlated functional status among segregating V segments might be attributable to linkage disequilibrium, but an unknown experimental factor could not be ruled out. In vitro tests confirmed that three of the cytomegalovirus-associated TCR beta chains recognize cytomegalovirus antigens. Because HLA typing was unavailable for some donors at each locus, only the typed subset was used in association tests. A cluster of highly shared sequence variants was judged likely to represent a technical artifact of the sequencing pipeline. In a later analysis, over 15,000 TCR beta sequences were associated with specific HLA alleles at a false discovery rate of 0.05. It was suggested by the authors that the approach could potentially be generalized to other disease states and immunological phenotypes. According to a later analysis, most CMV-associated TCR beta chains appeared to be HLA-restricted, and the HLA associations seemed to be driven largely by CMV exposure. The presence/absence analyses assumed that sequencing depth was roughly uniform across donors, and that assumption may not be true. In a later genetic analysis, a missense DCLRE1C variant was associated with V-gene and J-gene trimming of TCR beta chains, and the association was replicated in an independent cohort. A further reported finding was that TCR beta sequences accurately predicted the HLA-A and HLA-B alleles for most subjects in the first cohort. This cohort had only TCR beta chains sequenced, and the lack of alpha or paired-chain data limited which features could be detected. Across donors, most TCR sequences were observed very rarely, whereas some public TCRs were present in many individuals. Assigning TCR associations to individual alleles was difficult when HLA alleles, especially DR and DQ, strongly co-occurred.

Library preparation used the immunoSEQ multiplex PCR assay. The multiplex PCR relied on a mix of 60 forward primers for TCR Vbeta segments and 13 reverse primers for TCR Jbeta segments. The CDR3 region of rearranged TCR beta genes was amplified from genomic DNA with a multiplex PCR assay. On the Illumina HiSeq System, the amplified TCR beta libraries were sequenced as 87-base-pair reads. Per the original workflow: Across the 600 to 700 repertoires, a later analysis counted approximately 83 million unique TCR beta chains, roughly 11 million of which were shared by at least two donors. Raw reads were error-corrected and collapsed into unique sequences by a nearest-neighbor algorithm in which closely related sequences were merged to remove PCR and sequencing errors. CDR3 sequences were aligned to IMGT reference sequences to assign V, D and J gene segments. Each retained sequence needed at least a six-nucleotide match to both a V gene segment and a J gene segment. Rearrangements were classified as productive when the CDR3 lacked stop codons and remained in frame with V and J, and all other rearrangements were classified as non-productive. CDR3 was defined by IMGT convention, running from the second conserved V-encoded cysteine to the conserved J-encoded phenylalanine. Sequences without an unambiguous match to a single V gene segment were excluded from the earlier analysis of approximately 600 of the donors. An earlier analysis of roughly 590 of the donors called V segments functional above 56.7% productive rearrangements and segregating when the between-donor standard deviation exceeded 5%. A statistical classification framework was built to diagnose cytomegalovirus status from the catalog of TCR beta chain sequences. In a later analysis, V and J genes were assigned by comparing TCR nucleotide sequences against IMGT/GENE-DB human TR gene sequences. Using the TCRdist pipeline, a later analysis assigned CDR3 sequences along with most-parsimonious VDJ recombination scenarios. In a later analysis, each TCR beta chain was defined by its CDR3 amino acid sequence together with its V-gene family, and reads without a unique V-gene family were excluded. As a way to deal with suspected cross-contamination and a sequencing artifact, a later analysis dropped under 600 nucleotide sequences that were highly shared and had low generation probability. A later analysis calculated a clonal expansion index for each public chain from normalized within-repertoire ranks of inferred template counts. In a later analysis, generation probabilities were computed using a VDJ recombination model fitted to out-of-frame rearrangements, and the results were checked against IGoR. In a later analysis, TCR-TCR, TCR-HLA and TCR-CMV co-occurrence was scored with hypergeometric tests, and a repertoire-size bias correction was applied to TCR pairs. A later analysis estimated false discovery rates by permuting HLA or CMV assignments 20 times. A later analysis grouped co-occurring TCRs with DBSCAN, adding TCRdist sequence similarity when clustering within HLA-allele-positive subsets. For co-occurrence clustering, repertoires with fewer than 30,000 or more than 120,000 public chains were excluded, along with four or five repertoires with anomalous nucleotide sharing. TCRdb mirrors the immuneACCESS table, restricted to in-frame sequences. Some clones are absent from its copies; in checked studies, under half trace to an unresolved V gene, and the reason for the others is unknown. Clone size and V and J calls were adopted from that table, with D and trimming inferred from the DNA. The table of this sample itemizes 75,000 to 95,000 clones. The ten most abundant clones make up approximately 1.5% of the sample.

The cohort comprised 550 to 700 healthy bone marrow donors. Cohort members were all nominally healthy when sampled, although unrecorded immune exposures were likely present. The donor tested CMV seronegative, placing the donor among the 300 to 400 seronegative members of the cohort. Each donor provided a peripheral blood sample, and peripheral blood mononuclear cells were used for TCR beta sequencing. Genomic DNA was extracted from the blood cell samples with the Qiagen DNeasy Blood Extraction Kit. The chain links TRBV2 with TRBJ2-1; TRBD1 fits 10 bases in the junction. Source material: PBMCs. The clonotype was recovered from a woman aged 55-69 years in good health and CMV-seronegative. The CDR3 amino acid sequence is: CASSEGQGSYNEQFF. At the DNA level, the sequence is TGTGCCAGCAGTGAGGGACAGGGGTCCTACAATGAGCAGTTCTTC.